A single sample is the source of the 24 T cell receptor beta chains below, sequenced in a study of radiation and T cells in renal cell carcinoma. Time point: blood 2 weeks post-SBRT. Treatment denoted: 15 Gy SBRT to primary tumor, nephrectomy 4 weeks later. Repertoires were generated with immunoSEQ multiplex PCR, while TCRdb's copy carries only in-frame clones and drops some. The sample lists under 150,000 clones; approximately 78% were seen once. Specimen: blood, collected from a patient whose treatment included radiotherapy and nephrectomy. These receptor sequences come from a woman between 55 and 75 years old with renal cell carcinoma.

The chain links TRBV6-6 to TRBJ2-7; the D gene is possibly TRBD2 (5 bases). Germline lookup yields CDR1 MNHNY and CDR2 SVGAGI (reference sequence). V lost 2 bases to trimming and J lost 6 bases, with 11 bases between them. CDR3 length equals 13 residues. This chain's CDR3 is CASSYGGAVEQYF. CDR3 DNA: TGTGCCAGCAGTTACGGAGGAGCTGTCGAGCAGTACTTC.

The chain joins TRBV9 to TRBJ2-3, with 14 bases aligning to TRBD2. Looked up from germline, CDR1 is SGDLS and CDR2 is YYNGEE. This CDR3 spans 18 amino acids. J was trimmed by 0 bases and V by 3 bases; bases with no gene match: 6. CDR3 in amino acids: CASSGGTSGRGSTDTQYF. CDR3 sequence (DNA): TGTGCCAGCAGCGGCGGGACTAGCGGGAGAGGGAGCACAGATACGCAGTATTTT.

The chain employs TRBV7-2 and TRBJ1-5; D not certain. Germline assignment: CDR1 SGHTA and CDR2 FQGNSA. The CDR3 is made up of 14 amino acids. Trimming cost V 5 bases and J 5 bases, with 13 bases left between them. The CDR3 reads CASSPQTGDQPQHF. DNA of the CDR3: TGTGCCAGCAGCCCCCAAACTGGGGATCAGCCCCAGCATTTT.

This chain connects TRBV30 to TRBJ2-3, with 11 nucleotides matching TRBD2. This CDR3 region has 14 residues. Germline V gene data show CDR1 as GTSNPN and CDR2 as SVGIG (reference sequence). Trimming removed 8 bases from V and 2 bases from J; junction bases left unmatched: 6. CDR3 sequence: CAGGTSGATDTQYF. The DNA of the CDR3 is TGTGCCGGCGGGACTAGCGGCGCCACAGATACGCAGTATTTT.

CDR3 sequence (DNA): TGTGCCAGCAGCTGGTCAGGGACCTCTGGAAACACCATATATTTT. It specifies CASSWSGTSGNTIYF. The chain combines TRBV5-5 with TRBJ1-3, with a tentative D call TRBD1 (5 bases). The CDR3 covers 15 residues. CDR1 SGHKS and CDR2 YYEKEE come from the germline V gene (reference sequence). The V end was cut by 3 bases, the J end by 0 bases, with 10 bases between.

This clone was recorded once. The rearrangement joins TRBV30 to TRBJ1-2; D not resolved. Germline V gene lookup returns CDR1 GTSNPN and CDR2 SVGIG (reference sequence). The CDR3 extends over 13 amino acids. Trimming removed 5 bases at V and 6 bases at J, with 16 bases between. CDR3: CAWESAGWDGYTF. For the CDR3, the DNA is TGTGCCTGGGAAAGTGCGGGCTGGGATGGCTACACCTTC.

The chain combines TRBV5-1 with TRBJ2-1; 7 bases are shared with TRBD1. V was clipped by 2 bases and J by 5 bases; unmatched bases: 4. From germline, CDR1 is SGHRS and CDR2 YFSETQ. The CDR3 totals 14 residues. The CDR3 sequence is CASSFVTGNNEQFF. In DNA, the CDR3 is TGCGCCAGCAGCTTTGTGACAGGGAACAATGAGCAGTTCTTC.

The chain uses TRBV7-9 and TRBJ1-2, with TRBD1 identical over 10 bases. Per the germline V gene, CDR1 is SEHNR and CDR2 is FQNEAQ (reference sequence). CDR3 length equals 17 residues. J gave up 6 bases and V 1 base, and 11 bases lay outside the gene matches. The CDR3 DNA sequence: TGTGCCAGCAGCTTAGGGGACAGGGGACCCTTGGAGGATGGCTACACCTTC. It translates to CASSLGDRGPLEDGYTF.

The chain links TRBV7-9 to TRBJ2-7; D might be TRBD2 (6 bases). Trimming removed 6 bases from V and 0 bases from J, with 12 bases in between. The germline CDR1 and CDR2 sequences are SEHNR and FQNEAQ (reference sequence). CDR3 size: 14 residues. The CDR3 spells CASSLPGSSYEQYF. The CDR3 DNA sequence: TGTGCCAGCAGTCTCCCCGGGAGCTCCTACGAGCAGTACTTC. Variable domain in full (rest from reference TRBV7-9 and TRBJ2-7): DTGVSQNPRHKITKRGQNVTFRCDPISEHNRLYWYRQTLGQGPEFLTYFQNEAQLEKSRLLSDRFSAERPKGSFSTLEIQRTEQGDSAMYLCASSLPGSSYEQYFGPGTRLTVT.

This chain uses TRBV11-2 with TRBJ1-4, with D maybe TRBD1 (5 bases). The germline CDR1 and CDR2 sequences are SGHAT and FQNNGV. The CDR3 has 17 amino acids. With 0 bases removed from V and 4 bases from J, the gap between germline ends came to 15 bases. The DNA of the CDR3 is TGTGCCAGCAGCTTAGACCGAGGGGCGGGTTATAATGAAAAACTGTTTTTT. Translating it yields CASSLDRGAGYNEKLFF.

The chain combines TRBV7-2 with TRBJ2-1; 8 bases match TRBD2. Unmatched junction bases numbered 4, after V lost 1 base and J lost 5 bases. CDR1 is SGHTA, CDR2 FQGNSA, per germline. This CDR3 spans 15 amino acids. As DNA, the CDR3 is TGTGCCAGCAGCTTAGGACTAGCGATCAACAATGAGCAGTTCTTC. Encoded protein: CASSLGLAINNEQFF.

V gene TRBV18 combines with J gene TRBJ2-5, with a tentative D call TRBD1 (5 bases). The V end lost 6 bases, the J end lost 0 bases, and 8 bases lay between the germline ends. Looked up from germline, CDR1 is KGHSH and CDR2 is LQKENI. CDR3 length: 13 residues. The CDR3 spells CASSLRDQETQYF. CDR3 coding DNA: TGTGCCAGCTCTCTCAGGGACCAAGAGACCCAGTACTTC.

V is TRBV9 and J is TRBJ2-1, with TRBD1 matching 8 bases. Losses at the gene ends were 0 bases for V and 6 bases for J; bases not matched to a gene: 5. This CDR3 spans 15 amino acids. CDR1 SGDLS and CDR2 YYNGEE come from the germline V gene. CDR3 nucleotide sequence: TGTGCCAGCAGCGTAGGGACAGGGTTAACCAATGAGCAGTTCTTC. It translates to CASSVGTGLTNEQFF.

This rearrangement joins TRBV28 to TRBJ1-4; D uncertain. V lost 1 base, J lost 7 bases, and 10 bases lay in between. The CDR3 spans 14 residues. Germline lookup yields CDR1 MDHEN and CDR2 SYDVKM. CDR3: CASSLSFRGEKLFF. In DNA, the CDR3 is TGTGCCAGCAGTTTATCTTTCCGCGGTGAAAAACTGTTTTTT.

The V and J genes are TRBV18 and TRBJ1-1, with D tentatively TRBD1 (6 bases). This CDR3 is 16 amino acids long. Looked up from germline, CDR1 is KGHSH and CDR2 is LQKENI. V dropped 4 bases and J dropped 2 bases, with 17 bases sitting between them. The CDR3 reads CASSREWGGVNTEAFF. CDR3 nucleotide sequence: TGTGCCAGCTCACGGGAGTGGGGGGGCGTTAACACTGAAGCTTTCTTT.

J is TRBJ2-4 and V is TRBV19; D is ambiguous. The CDR3 extends over 17 amino acids. Germline V lookup: CDR1 LNHDA, CDR2 SQIVND (reference sequence). V shed 3 bases and J shed 0 bases, with 15 bases lying between them. The CDR3 bases are TGTGCCAGTAGTATTCCCCCCGGACGGTTAGCCAAAAACATTCAGTACTTC. This gives the protein CASSIPPGRLAKNIQYF.

The J gene is TRBJ1-4, the V gene TRBV19; no clear D. Trimming pared 2 bases from V and 0 bases from J, leaving 10 bases between. Germline V gene lookup returns CDR1 LNHDA and CDR2 SQIVND (reference sequence). The CDR3 consists of 16 residues. DNA for the CDR3: TGTGCCAGTAGTATATCGGGCAGAGCAACTAATGAAAAACTGTTTTTT. Protein product: CASSISGRATNEKLFF.

This chain links TRBV10-1 with TRBJ2-3; 10 bases are shared with TRBD1. Trimming cost V 5 bases and J 2 bases; bases outside gene matches: 13. Germline lookup yields CDR1 WNHNN and CDR2 SYGVQD (reference sequence). The length of the CDR3 is 18 residues. As DNA, the CDR3 is TGCGCCAGCAGTTCCTTCATAGGACAGGGGGAAAACACAGATACGCAGTATTTT. It yields the protein CASSSFIGQGENTDTQYF.

This clone came up once. The J gene is TRBJ2-7, the V gene TRBV6-5, with TRBD1 as a possible D gene (6 bases). The CDR3 runs to 14 residues. Germline CDR1 MNHEY, CDR2 SVGAGI. V gave up 8 bases and J gave up 2 bases, with 16 bases separating them. CDR3 amino acids: CASSRQAQTYEQYF. CDR3 in DNA: TGTGCCAGCTCACGACAGGCTCAAACCTACGAGCAGTACTTC.

V is TRBV5-4 and J is TRBJ2-7, with a tentative D call TRBD2 (5 bases). The CDR3 extends over 12 amino acids. CDR1 and CDR2 from the germline V gene are SGHNT and YYREEE (reference sequence). Trimming cost V 1 base and J 5 bases, with 7 bases left between them. CDR3 sequence (DNA): TGTGCCAGCAGCTTGCGGGGAGACGAGCAGTACTTC. Translated: CASSLRGDEQYF.

The rearrangement links TRBV7-9 to TRBJ2-5; TRBD2 aligns across 13 bases. Germline assignment: CDR1 SEHNR and CDR2 FQNEAQ (reference sequence). V lost 4 bases and J lost 5; bases outside the gene matches: 7. The length of the CDR3 is 16 residues. CDR3 sequence (DNA): TGTGCCAGCAGCTCTGGACTAGCGGGAGCGCGGGAGACCCAGTACTTC. Protein sequence: CASSSGLAGARETQYF.

The chain carries TRBV19 and TRBJ2-3, with TRBD1 as a possible D gene (6 bases). This CDR3 has 15 amino acids. Germline V gene data show CDR1 as LNHDA and CDR2 as SQIVND (reference sequence). V was clipped by 3 bases and J by 5 bases, with 15 bases between them. In DNA form, the CDR3 reads TGTGCCAGTAGTATTACAGGGTCAATTTTAGATACGCAGTATTTT. Protein sequence: CASSITGSILDTQYF.

This sequence joins TRBV28 and TRBJ2-1; D gene uncertain. The V end was cut by 8 bases, the J end by 6 bases, with 14 bases between. CDR1 is MDHEN, CDR2 SYDVKM, per germline. The CDR3 has 13 amino acids. The CDR3 bases are TGTGCCAGCCACCCCTCTAGACTCAATGAGCAGTTCTTC. As protein: CASHPSRLNEQFF.

V is TRBV2 and J is TRBJ1-2; tentative D call: TRBD1 (5 bases). V was clipped by 7 bases and J by 4 bases, with 10 bases between them. The germline V gene encodes CDR1 SNHLY and CDR2 FYNNEI. The CDR3 extends over 12 amino acids. CDR3 nucleotide sequence: TGTGCCAGCATGGCAGGGATCTATGGCTACACCTTC. This codes for CASMAGIYGYTF. The full variable domain, completed using reference TRBV2 and TRBJ1-2, is EPEVTQTPSHQVTQMGQEVILRCVPISNHLYFYWYRQILGQKVEFLVSFYNNEISEKSEIFDDQFSVERPDGSNFTLKIRSTKLEDSAMYFCASMAGIYGYTFGSGTRLTVV.